This T cell receptor beta chain was found in a study of T-cell memory formation after mild COVID-19. Whole-study results and caveats: For contracting clones, CD4+ ones sat mainly in CM and EM, CD8+ in EMRA.

A few counts support this clonotype. Its antigen remains unknown. CDR1 MGHRA and CDR2 YSYEKL come from the germline V gene. The CDR3 loop spans 14 amino acids. Trimming removed 1 base from V and 3 bases from J, with 7 bases in between. TCR alpha and TCR beta cDNA libraries carrying sample barcodes and UMIs came from 5'RACE with constant-segment primers. TCRdb used MiXCR to reprocess the 5' RACE reads, holding one entry per CDR3 protein. The table lists approximately 99,000 distinct CDR3 sequences, roughly a sixth of them singletons, with approximately 5.5% in the top ten. The TCR sequence derives from a man aged 18 to 29 who had mild COVID-19 (a few samples of this study predate the infection). Cell type and time point are not known. The chain has TRBV4-1 and TRBJ1-3; D gene unclear. Sequences were obtained from PBMCs or a T cell subset sorted from them (not recorded which). CDR3 DNA: TGCGCCAGCAGCCAAGCGCAGATTGGAAACACCATATATTTT. Translation gives CASSQAQIGNTIYF.